This paragraph reports one TCR beta chain. What it binds is unknown. This record belongs to a study of OX40 agonist ivuxolimab in advanced cancers. Study in general: Dose-escalation cases comprised hepatocellular carcinoma, melanoma, renal cell or head and neck cancer.

Profiling relied on immunoSEQ multiplex PCR, and the TCRdb table lists in-frame clones only, not all of them. The table includes roughly 100,000 clones, roughly 93% detected once. Study findings and constraints: Expanded clones tended on average to be more numerous among CD8+ T cells than CD4+.

The CDR3 covers 16 residues. V lost 4 bases to trimming and J lost 2 bases, with 13 bases between them. CDR1 and CDR2 (germline): SGHRS, YFSETQ. The chain carries TRBV5-1 and TRBJ2-6; the D gene is possibly TRBD1 (6 bases). The source is an adult with an advanced solid tumor such as melanoma, head and neck, liver or kidney cancer. Here the sequenced sample was CD4+ or CD8+ T cells sorted from blood, taken in a trial of the OX40 agonist ivuxolimab. The CDR3 DNA reads TGCGCCAGCAGCCCCTGGGCAGGGGCTGGGGCCAACGTCCTGACTTTC. It encodes CASSPWAGAGANVLTF.